This T cell receptor (beta chain) originates from a study of tumor-infiltrating lymphocytes in primary liver carcinoma. Of note for this clonotype: This may arise from a read error, as a much more abundant clone is one base away.

Synthesis of TCR beta cDNA was carried out from about 500 ng total RNA with a constant-region primer. Libraries of TCR beta came from three nested multiplex PCR rounds with slightly modified ARM-PCR. In the first two PCR rounds, TRBV1-TRBV30 forward primers were paired with a C-beta reverse primer, and each round lasted roughly 10 cycles. TCRdb called the multiplex PCR reads again in MiXCR, with one record for every CDR3 protein. The sample lists 300,000 to 350,000 distinct CDR3 sequences; about three fifths were seen once. Germline loops: CDR1 MNHEY, CDR2 SVGAGI. CDR3 size: 15 residues. Trimming at V came to 5 bases and at J to 7 bases, leaving 8 bases not matched to a gene. The source of the blood RNA was unsorted whole blood, and germline DNA was extracted as well.

The TCR originated in a young woman with primary liver carcinoma and hepatitis B virus infection. V gene TRBV6-5 combines with J gene TRBJ2-7; 13 positions match TRBD2. The sample consisted of peripheral blood. CDR3 amino acids: CASSPRRLAGGEQYF. For the CDR3, the DNA is TGTGCCAGCAGTCCGCGTAGACTAGCGGGAGGAGAGCAGTACTTC.